These 29 T cell receptor beta chains were sequenced from one sample in a study of T-cell reconstitution after alpha-beta-depleted transplantation in children. The TCRbeta library was prepared with unique molecular identifiers. TCRdb called the PCR reads again in MiXCR, with one record for every CDR3 protein. The data hold hundreds of thousands of distinct CDR3 sequences, with 15% to 20% observed a single time. The sequenced sample was PBMCs from the stem cell graft donor, obtained from the stem cell graft. These receptors came from a human donor who donated a stem cell graft to a child with acute lymphoblastic leukemia.

This clonotype occurred a few times. The genes are TRBV7-9 and TRBJ2-7; tentatively, D is TRBD2 (5 bases). The CDR3 spans 17 residues. V gave up 0 bases and J gave up 0 bases, with 15 bases separating them. The germline gives CDR1 SEHNR, CDR2 FQNEAQ (reference sequence). The CDR3 DNA follows: TGTGCCAGCAGCTTAGCCCCCGGACTGAGTAGCTCCTACGAGCAGTACTTC. Its translation: CASSLAPGLSSSYEQYF.

The V call is TRBV3-1, the J call TRBJ2-5, with D perhaps assigned TRBD1 or TRBD2 (6 bases each). Trimming removed 3 bases from V and 14 bases from J, with 13 bases in between. Per germline, CDR1 LGHDT and CDR2 YNNKEL (reference sequence). This CDR3 spans 11 amino acids. The CDR3 protein is CASSHRGAKYF. The CDR3 DNA reads as TGTGCCAGCAGCCATAGGGGGGCCAAATACTTC.

This chain joins TRBV30 and TRBJ1-5; 8 bases are shared with TRBD1. The CDR3 covers 14 residues. From germline, CDR1 is GTSNPN and CDR2 SVGIG (reference sequence). The J segment lost 4 bases and the V segment lost 1 base, leaving 3 bases of the junction unmatched. In DNA form, the CDR3 reads TGTGCCTGGAGTGGACAGGGGTGGAATCAGCCCCAGCATTTT. Protein sequence: CAWSGQGWNQPQHF.

The rearrangement uses TRBV6-4 and TRBJ1-2; possible D gene TRBD1, 5 bases. The CDR3 runs to 17 residues. Trimming left V 0 bases short and J 1 base short, with 15 bases between. CDR1 is MRHNA, CDR2 SNTAGT, per germline. CDR3 sequence reads: CASSDSTLGPLNYGYTF. Here the CDR3 DNA reads TGTGCCAGCAGTGACTCAACCCTGGGACCCCTTAACTATGGCTACACCTTC.

This clonotype showed up just a few times. The chain joins TRBV20-1 to TRBJ1-6, with D uncertain. Germline V CDR1 and CDR2: DFQATT, SNEGSKA (reference sequence). Deletions cut 3 bases from V and 0 bases from J, with 12 bases between. There are 16 residues in the CDR3. The CDR3 DNA reads TGCAGTGCTAGTAATCGAGTCAGCTCCTATAATTCACCCCTCCACTTT. It encodes CSASNRVSSYNSPLHF.

The J gene is TRBJ2-1, the V gene TRBV5-1, with 8 bases identical to TRBD1. Germline loops: CDR1 SGHRS, CDR2 YFSETQ. This CDR3 has 12 amino acids. With 4 bases clipped from V and 13 bases from J, the junction kept 7 bases outside the gene matches. The CDR3 here is CASSIGQGGQFF. The CDR3 DNA reads as TGCGCCAGCAGCATTGGACAGGGTGGACAGTTCTTC.

The chain has TRBV7-4 and TRBJ1-4; tentatively, D is TRBD1 (5 bases). CDR3 length: 19 amino acids. Germline V gives CDR1 SGHVT, CDR2 SQSDAQ. The V gene lost 3 bases and the J gene lost 5 bases, with 25 bases spanning the gap. CDR3 protein: CASSFKGGRRRGPNEKLFF. CDR3 in DNA: TGTGCCAGCAGCTTTAAAGGAGGGAGACGGCGGGGACCAAATGAAAAACTGTTTTTT.

This clonotype was found a few times. V usage is TRBV6-5 and J usage is TRBJ1-4; D unresolved. The germline V and J ends were trimmed by 2 bases and 2 bases, with 9 bases remaining between them. Germline values: CDR1 MNHEY, CDR2 SVGAGI. The CDR3 sequence is 15 residues long. CDR3 sequence reads: CASSYDGRTNEKLFF. For the CDR3, the DNA is TGTGCCAGCAGTTACGATGGGAGGACTAATGAAAAACTGTTTTTT.

V gene TRBV19 combines with J gene TRBJ2-7; D not certain. This CDR3 has 13 residues. Germline values: CDR1 LNHDA, CDR2 SQIVND (reference sequence). The V end was cut by 3 bases, the J end by 2 bases, with 8 bases between. The DNA of the CDR3 is TGTGCCAGTAGTATGAGAGACCCCTACGAGCAGTACTTC. Translating it yields CASSMRDPYEQYF.

This clonotype turned up a few times. This rearrangement joins TRBV27 to TRBJ2-3; TRBD1 matches 9 bases. Per germline, CDR1 MNHEY and CDR2 SMNVEV (reference sequence). The J segment lost 3 bases and the V segment lost 8 bases, leaving 6 bases of the junction unmatched. The CDR3 has 14 amino acids. DNA of the CDR3: TGTGCCAGCCGACCGGGACAGGGAACAGATACGCAGTATTTT. Encoded protein: CASRPGQGTDTQYF.

This clonotype appeared a few times. The chain has TRBV2 and TRBJ2-5, with D tentatively TRBD1 (6 bases). CDR1 is SNHLY, CDR2 FYNNEI, per germline. The CDR3 spans 12 residues. Trimming took off 11 bases at V and 2 bases at J, with 12 bases between the two ends. The CDR3 DNA is TGTGCCCGTGGGGGCGGACAAGAGACCCAGTACTTC. It codes for CARGGGQETQYF.

This CDR3 is CASSQGSGVSSTDTQYF. Here the CDR3 DNA reads TGTGCCAGCAGTCAAGGTAGCGGAGTGTCTAGCACAGATACGCAGTATTTT. This rearrangement joins TRBV6-1 to TRBJ2-3, with D perhaps matching TRBD2 (6 bases). The CDR3 covers 17 residues. V was clipped by 5 bases and J by 0 bases, with 18 bases between them. In germline, CDR1 is MNHNS, CDR2 SASEGT.

The J gene is TRBJ2-7, the V gene TRBV4-2; 8 bases line up with TRBD2. Trimming took 0 bases from V and 3 from J; bases not matched to a gene: 10. Germline lookup yields CDR1 LGHNA and CDR2 YNFKEQ. There are 17 residues in the CDR3. CDR3: CASSQDRVGLADYEQYF. CDR3 nucleotide sequence: TGTGCCAGCAGCCAAGATAGAGTAGGACTAGCCGACTACGAGCAGTACTTC.

The V call is TRBV20-1, the J call TRBJ1-5; 11 bases agree with TRBD1. The CDR3 extends over 14 amino acids. The V and J ends lost 1 base and 6 bases, in that order; junction bases with no gene match: 2. Germline V gene data show CDR1 as DFQATT and CDR2 as SNEGSKA (reference sequence). CDR3 DNA: TGCAGTGCTAGAGCGGGACAGGGGGTTCAGCCCCAGCATTTT. Amino acids: CSARAGQGVQPQHF.

This clonotype appeared a few times. This chain connects TRBV2 to TRBJ2-7; unclear D gene. Per germline, CDR1 SNHLY and CDR2 FYNNEI. The CDR3 runs 15 residues. Trimming took off 0 bases at V and 6 bases at J, with 15 bases between the two ends. CDR3: CASSEALRSRSEQYF. The DNA for the CDR3 is TGTGCCAGCAGTGAAGCGCTTCGTTCCAGGTCCGAGCAGTACTTC.

This clonotype turned up a few times. Written as DNA, the CDR3 is TGCAGCGTTGAAGTCCCCCGGCAGTTTGTATCTGGGGCCAACGTCCTGACTTTC. It codes for CSVEVPRQFVSGANVLTF. This chain uses TRBV29-1 with TRBJ2-6; no definite D call. Per the germline V gene, CDR1 is SQVTM and CDR2 is ANQGSEA. The V gene lost 1 base and the J gene lost 1 base, with 17 bases spanning the gap. The CDR3 is 18 amino acids.

The chain employs TRBV12-5 and TRBJ2-3; D is unresolved. The germline gives CDR1 LGHNT, CDR2 FRNRAP. This CDR3 contains 14 residues. V dropped 5 bases and J dropped 13 bases, with 22 bases sitting between them. CDR3 sequence: CASGLSRATSTKYF. CDR3 DNA: TGTGCTAGTGGTCTCTCCCGAGCCACGTCCACGAAGTATTTT.

This clonotype has more than one count but fewer than ten. The chain carries TRBV4-1 and TRBJ2-1; 10 bases are shared with TRBD1. CDR3 length: 17 amino acids. The V and J ends lost 4 bases and 6 bases, in that order; junction bases with no gene match: 12. Germline CDR1 reads MGHRA; CDR2 reads YSYEKL. CDR3 protein: CASSLLTGGETVNEQFF. CDR3 nucleotides: TGCGCCAGCAGCCTATTGACAGGGGGCGAAACTGTCAATGAGCAGTTCTTC.

The sample holds many counts of this clonotype. The genes are TRBV5-6 and TRBJ2-2; D unclear. V was shortened by 4 bases and J by 8 bases, with 12 bases between the two germline ends. This CDR3 region has 13 residues. The V gene's germline CDR1 is SGHDT and CDR2 YYEEEE. This CDR3 is CASSLNVGGELFF. CDR3 in DNA: TGTGCCAGCAGCCTCAACGTAGGGGGGGAGCTGTTTTTT.

This clonotype was seen more than once but under ten times. The rearrangement uses TRBV20-1 and TRBJ2-4; 12 nucleotides line up with TRBD1. CDR3 length: 14 amino acids. CDR1 is DFQATT and CDR2 is SNEGSKA in the germline V gene (reference sequence). Trimming cost V 1 base and J 9 bases; bases outside gene matches: 4. The CDR3 loop is CSARGSGQGAIQYF. DNA of the CDR3: TGCAGTGCTAGAGGATCGGGACAGGGGGCCATTCAGTACTTC.

This clonotype was detected a few times. The V and J genes are TRBV9 and TRBJ2-7, with 8 bases fitting TRBD2. Trimming at V came to 2 bases and at J to 3 bases, leaving 1 base not matched to a gene. CDR1 is SGDLS and CDR2 is YYNGEE in the germline V gene. The CDR3 runs 13 residues. For the CDR3, the DNA is TGTGCCAGCAGCGTGGGACTAGACTACGAGCAGTACTTC. The encoded protein is CASSVGLDYEQYF.

This clonotype appeared a few times. The genes are TRBV20-1 and TRBJ1-2; D ambiguous. The germline V gene has CDR1 DFQATT and CDR2 SNEGSKA (reference sequence). V lost 5 bases, J lost 3 bases, and 13 bases lay in between. The CDR3 length is 13 residues. The CDR3 DNA reads as TGCAGTGCTTCCCGGCCCCGGGACTATGGCTACACCTTC. It yields the protein CSASRPRDYGYTF.

V gene TRBV7-6 combines with J gene TRBJ2-7; D possibly corresponds to TRBD1 (6 bases). CDR1 and CDR2 from the germline V gene are SGHVS and FNYEAQ. The CDR3 extends over 14 amino acids. With 2 bases removed from V and 7 bases from J, the gap between germline ends came to 15 bases. This CDR3 reads CASSLMGGQGEQYF. The CDR3 nucleotides are TGTGCCAGCAGCTTAATGGGCGGCCAGGGGGAGCAGTACTTC. Using reference TRBV7-6 and TRBJ2-7 for the parts outside the CDR3, the full variable domain is GAGVSQSPRYKVTKRGQDVALRCDPISGHVSLYWYRQALGQGPEFLTYFNYEAQQDKSGLPNDRFSAERPEGSISTLTIQRTEQRDSAMYRCASSLMGGQGEQYFGPGTRLTVT.

This clonotype was detected only a few times. The J gene is TRBJ2-7, the V gene TRBV2; tentative D call: TRBD2 (5 bases). Germline values: CDR1 SNHLY, CDR2 FYNNEI. With 3 bases removed from V and 2 bases from J, the gap between germline ends came to 11 bases. This CDR3 region has 14 residues. The CDR3 protein is CASSDERWPYEQYF. For the CDR3, the DNA is TGTGCCAGCAGTGACGAGCGGTGGCCCTACGAGCAGTACTTC.

The genes are TRBV10-2 and TRBJ2-7; 12 nucleotides agree with TRBD1. With 6 bases clipped from V and 5 bases from J, the junction kept 8 bases outside the gene matches. The CDR3 runs 15 residues. CDR1 is WSHSY and CDR2 is SAAADI in the germline V gene. The CDR3 sequence is CASSHRDRGHHEQYF. The CDR3 DNA follows: TGCGCCAGCAGCCACCGGGACAGGGGGCACCACGAGCAGTACTTC.

This clonotype was detected a few times. This chain links TRBV7-2 with TRBJ2-3; TRBD2 matches at 11 bases. This CDR3 is 14 amino acids long. J lost 6 bases, V lost 5 bases, and 4 bases had no gene match. Germline V gives CDR1 SGHTA, CDR2 FQGNSA. The CDR3 loop is CASSTLAGADTQYF. CDR3 in DNA: TGTGCCAGCAGCACACTAGCGGGGGCGGATACGCAGTATTTT.

Many counts were recorded for this clonotype. This chain connects TRBV29-1 to TRBJ2-2; tentatively, D is TRBD1 or TRBD2 (5 bases each). V lost 3 bases and J 5 bases, leaving 10 bases between the germline ends. CDR1 and CDR2 from the germline V gene are SQVTM and ANQGSEA. The CDR3 runs 13 residues. CDR3 coding DNA: TGCAGCGTTGATGGGGGTGGAACCGGGGAGCTGTTTTTT. This sequence encodes CSVDGGGTGELFF.

This clonotype has just a few counts. V is TRBV20-1 and J is TRBJ2-1, with 10 bases matching TRBD2. The V gene end was trimmed by 1 base and the J gene end by 5 bases; junction bases not matched to a gene: 14. This CDR3 contains 18 residues. Germline V lookup: CDR1 DFQATT, CDR2 SNEGSKA (reference sequence). The CDR3 sequence: CSARARGGSLAGNNEQFF. The DNA of the CDR3 is TGCAGTGCTAGAGCCAGGGGCGGCTCACTAGCGGGGAACAATGAGCAGTTCTTC.

There are a few counts of this clonotype. The V call is TRBV18, the J call TRBJ2-1; tentatively, D is TRBD1 or TRBD2 (5 bases each). Germline CDR1 reads KGHSH; CDR2 reads LQKENI. The CDR3 loop spans 16 amino acids. V was pared by 5 bases and J by 8 bases, with 22 bases between. In nucleotides, the CDR3 is TGTGCCAGCTCAGGGTTCGGGATTCTACTAGGGGATGAGCAGTTCTTC. The encoded protein is CASSGFGILLGDEQFF.